These 27 T cell receptor beta chains were all obtained from the same sample, sequenced in a study of monozygotic twins with inflammatory bowel disease. TCRdb reworked the 5' RACE reads into one entry per CDR3 protein, no DNA. In all, the sample yields more than 350,000 distinct CDR3 sequences. The specimen sequenced was blood. The receptors derive from a human donor with ulcerative colitis or Crohn's disease, or a healthy co-twin of an affected twin (not recorded which).

The rearrangement joins TRBV7-2 to TRBJ2-3; TCRdb returns TRBD2, unconfirmable since there is no DNA. The CDR3 sequence is 15 residues long. CDR1 and CDR2 from the germline V gene are SGHTA and FQGNSA. CDR3 protein: CASSLARAGGGTQYF. The complete variable domain, with remaining parts taken from reference TRBV7-2 and TRBJ2-3, reads GAGVSQSPSNKVTEKGKDVELRCDPISGHTALYWYRQSLGQGLEFLIYFQGNSAPDKSGLPSDRFSAERTGGSVSTLTIQRTQQEDSAVYLCASSLARAGGGTQYFGPGTRLTVL.

The V and J genes are TRBV5-1 and TRBJ1-1. Germline V gene data show CDR1 as SGHRS and CDR2 as YFSETQ. CDR3 length: 14 amino acids. This CDR3 reads CASSIGISDTEAFF.

The chain joins TRBV29-1 to TRBJ2-1; no DNA is available, so the TRBD1 call from TCRdb remains unchecked. The CDR3 spans 16 residues. CDR1 and CDR2 from the germline V gene are SQVTM and ANQGSEA. CDR3 loop: CSVTPETGGSYNEQFF.

The chain employs TRBV10-3 and TRBJ2-1; TCRdb indicates TRBD2, and absent DNA this call remains unverified. The CDR3 runs to 14 residues. Per germline, CDR1 ENHRY and CDR2 SYGVKD. CDR3 region: CAISPSGRSNEQFF.

V gene TRBV7-2 combines with J gene TRBJ2-5; there is no DNA to check the TCRdb D call of TRBD2. The CDR3 has 13 residues. Germline CDR1 reads SGHTA; CDR2 reads FQGNSA. The chain's CDR3 is CASRAGLVQTQYF. Filled out from reference TRBV7-2 and TRBJ2-5, the complete variable domain reads GAGVSQSPSNKVTEKGKDVELRCDPISGHTALYWYRQSLGQGLEFLIYFQGNSAPDKSGLPSDRFSAERTGGSVSTLTIQRTQQEDSAVYLCASRAGLVQTQYFGPGTRLLVL.

The chain carries TRBV2 and TRBJ2-5. This CDR3 spans 11 amino acids. Germline CDR1 is SNHLY and CDR2 is FYNNEI. CDR3 sequence: CASSDRETQYF.

The chain is built from TRBV5-1 and TRBJ2-2; lacking DNA, the TRBD1 call made by TCRdb goes unchecked. In germline, CDR1 is SGHRS, CDR2 YFSETQ. The CDR3 is made up of 16 amino acids. CDR3 region: CASSGPIPEVTGELFF.

J is TRBJ1-3 and V is TRBV5-5; TCRdb reports TRBD1, a call that lacks DNA to check it against. This CDR3 contains 13 residues. Germline-derived CDR1 and CDR2 are SGHKS and YYEKEE (reference sequence). This chain's CDR3 is CASSSVDREVLYF.

This rearrangement joins TRBV18 to TRBJ2-3. This CDR3 has 17 residues. Germline CDR1 is KGHSH and CDR2 is LQKENI. The CDR3 loop reads CASSPLPSSSSTDTQYF.

V is TRBV28 and J is TRBJ2-7; TCRdb names TRBD1, which stays unverified in the absence of DNA. The V gene's germline CDR1 is MDHEN and CDR2 SYDVKM. The CDR3 has 13 residues. CDR3 amino acids: CASRQGGPYEQYF.

The V call is TRBV7-2, the J call TRBJ2-3; the TCRdb D gene call, TRBD2, has no DNA to confirm it. CDR1 and CDR2 from the germline V gene are SGHTA and FQGNSA. The CDR3 consists of 15 residues. CDR3 region: CASTTSGGAYDTQYF.

CDR3 sequence: CASSSQASVTGGNTEAFF. This chain links TRBV5-1 with TRBJ1-1; TCRdb returns TRBD1, unconfirmable since there is no DNA. Germline-derived CDR1 and CDR2 are SGHRS and YFSETQ. The CDR3 runs to 18 residues.

The chain couples TRBV7-2 to TRBJ1-2; TCRdb's D call of TRBD1 is untestable without DNA. CDR1 and CDR2 from the germline V gene are SGHTA and FQGNSA. The CDR3 consists of 12 residues. The CDR3 loop is CASSGTGVGYTF.

The chain has TRBV5-1 and TRBJ2-2; the D gene TCRdb calls, TRBD1, cannot be checked with no DNA. In germline, CDR1 is SGHRS, CDR2 YFSETQ. The CDR3 extends over 15 amino acids. The CDR3: CASSTDRSNTGELFF.

The chain couples TRBV29-1 to TRBJ1-1. The CDR3 contains 12 residues. Germline-derived CDR1 and CDR2 are SQVTM and ANQGSEA. This CDR3 reads CSVGGPSGGAFF.

CDR3 amino acids: CASSLTTEVFF. The rearrangement uses TRBV12-3 or TRBV12-4 and TRBJ1-1. This CDR3 comprises 11 residues.

The chain is built from TRBV20-1 and TRBJ2-5; TCRdb gives TRBD2 as the D gene, but with no DNA this cannot be confirmed. This CDR3 is 14 amino acids long. The germline CDR1 and CDR2 sequences are DFQATT and SNEGSKA (reference sequence). The CDR3 here is CSARGLAGRETQYF.

The CDR3 loop is CASSFPGQGSTDTQYF. The chain links TRBV5-6 to TRBJ2-3; with no DNA, the TCRdb D assignment of TRBD1 cannot be verified. This CDR3 spans 16 amino acids. Per the germline V gene, CDR1 is SGHDT and CDR2 is YYEEEE.

This chain joins TRBV4-3 and TRBJ2-1; TCRdb designates TRBD2, a call that cannot be tested without DNA. Looked up from germline, CDR1 is LGHNA and CDR2 is YSLEER. The CDR3 covers 17 residues. CDR3 sequence reads: CASSQETGELVYNEQFF.

The chain employs TRBV5-1 and TRBJ2-7. CDR1 and CDR2 from the germline V gene are SGHRS and YFSETQ. This CDR3 contains 12 residues. The CDR3 reads CASSLMGYEQYF.

The V call is TRBV5-1, the J call TRBJ2-3. Germline CDR1 reads SGHRS; CDR2 reads YFSETQ. This CDR3 has 15 amino acids. This CDR3 reads CASSLASRPTDTQYF.

The chain uses TRBV19 and TRBJ2-7; TCRdb gives TRBD2 as the D gene, but with no DNA this cannot be confirmed. Per the germline V gene, CDR1 is LNHDA and CDR2 is SQIVND (reference sequence). The CDR3 consists of 17 residues. The CDR3 sequence is CASTKYGGHSGDYEQYF.

The chain combines TRBV12-3 or TRBV12-4 with TRBJ1-2. The CDR3 spans 15 residues. CDR3 sequence reads: CASSLALTGYYGYTF.

The chain uses TRBV5-1 and TRBJ2-3; TCRdb gives TRBD1 as the D gene, but with no DNA this cannot be confirmed. Germline V lookup: CDR1 SGHRS, CDR2 YFSETQ. The CDR3 runs 14 residues. CDR3 sequence reads: CASSGGLLTDTQYF.

This chain links TRBV20-1 with TRBJ1-2; TCRdb reports TRBD1, a call that lacks DNA to check it against. Germline values: CDR1 DFQATT, CDR2 SNEGSKA (reference sequence). The CDR3 covers 13 residues. The CDR3 sequence: CSAKRGAGYGYTF.

This chain joins TRBV7-8 and TRBJ2-2; TCRdb's assignment of TRBD1 cannot be checked, as there is no DNA. This CDR3 spans 15 amino acids. Germline V CDR1 and CDR2: SGHVS, FQNEAQ. CDR3 sequence reads: CASSPGQGYTGELFF.

The rearrangement links TRBV29-1 to TRBJ1-1; there is no DNA to check the TCRdb D call of TRBD1. The CDR3 loop spans 12 amino acids. Germline CDR1 is SQVTM and CDR2 is ANQGSEA. The CDR3: CSVTGENTEAFF. The whole variable domain, remainder taken from reference TRBV29-1 and TRBJ1-1, is SAVISQKPSRDICQRGTSLTIQCQVDSQVTMMFWYRQQPGQSLTLIATANQGSEATYESGFVIDKFPISRPNLTFSTLTVSNMSPEDSSIYLCSVTGENTEAFFGQGTRLTVV.